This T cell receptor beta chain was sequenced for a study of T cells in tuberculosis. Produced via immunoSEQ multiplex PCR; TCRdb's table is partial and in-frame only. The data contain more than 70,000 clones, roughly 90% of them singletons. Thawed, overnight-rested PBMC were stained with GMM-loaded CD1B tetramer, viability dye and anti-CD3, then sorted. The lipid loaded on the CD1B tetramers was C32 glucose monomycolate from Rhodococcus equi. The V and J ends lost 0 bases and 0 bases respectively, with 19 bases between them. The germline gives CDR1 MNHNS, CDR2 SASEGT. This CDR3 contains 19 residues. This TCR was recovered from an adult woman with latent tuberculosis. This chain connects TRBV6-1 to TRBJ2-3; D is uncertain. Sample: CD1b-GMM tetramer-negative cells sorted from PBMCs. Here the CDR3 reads CASSEALYGGRSSTDTQYF. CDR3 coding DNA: TGTGCCAGCAGTGAAGCGCTTTATGGTGGCAGATCTAGCACAGATACGCAGTATTTT.